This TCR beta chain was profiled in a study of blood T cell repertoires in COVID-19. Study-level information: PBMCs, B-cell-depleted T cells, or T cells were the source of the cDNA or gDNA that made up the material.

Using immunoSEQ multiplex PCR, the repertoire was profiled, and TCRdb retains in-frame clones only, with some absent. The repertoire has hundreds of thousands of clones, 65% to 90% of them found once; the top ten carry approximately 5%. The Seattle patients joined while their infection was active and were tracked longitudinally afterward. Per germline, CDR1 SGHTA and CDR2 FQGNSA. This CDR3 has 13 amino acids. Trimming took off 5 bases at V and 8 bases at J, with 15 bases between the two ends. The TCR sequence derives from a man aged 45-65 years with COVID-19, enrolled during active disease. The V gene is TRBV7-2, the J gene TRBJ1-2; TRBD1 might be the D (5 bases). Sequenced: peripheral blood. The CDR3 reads CASSPRAGEGYTF. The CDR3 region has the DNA TGTGCCAGCAGCCCCCGGGCGGGGGAAGGCTACACCTTC.